Each of the 9 T cell receptor beta chains below was sequenced from the same sample in a study of T cell responses to AZD1222 COVID-19 vaccine. Profiled with immunoSEQ multiplex PCR; TCRdb holds only in-frame clones, not every one. Counted here are over 100,000 clones, roughly 84% occurring once; the ten biggest clones make up approximately 17%. The material sequenced was peripheral blood, taken on day 0 of AZD1222 vaccination. These receptors were collected from an adult in good health.

V gene TRBV11-3 combines with J gene TRBJ2-2; 9 bases align to TRBD1. This CDR3 spans 16 amino acids. With V trimmed by 2 bases and J by 8 bases, 9 bases remained unmatched. CDR1 is SGHNT, CDR2 YENEEA, per germline. CDR3 nucleotides: TGTGCCAGCAGCTTATTCCCTTCGACAGGGGGTGGGGAGCTGTTTTTT. Translation: CASSLFPSTGGGELFF.

This chain uses TRBV9 with TRBJ2-2; 7 nucleotides align to TRBD2. The CDR3 contains 19 residues. With V trimmed by 7 bases and J by 1 base, 19 bases remained unmatched. Per the germline V gene, CDR1 is SGDLS and CDR2 is YYNGEE. The CDR3 bases are TGTGCCAGCGCCCTCACCGGGGGGTCGGGACTCCTGAACACCGGGGAGCTGTTTTTT. Amino acids: CASALTGGSGLLNTGELFF.

The chain carries TRBV9 and TRBJ1-2; the D gene is possibly TRBD1 (6 bases). Between the trimmed V and J ends, which lost 4 bases and 4 bases, there was a span of 14 bases. This CDR3 spans 14 amino acids. Per the germline V gene, CDR1 is SGDLS and CDR2 is YYNGEE. The CDR3 reads CASSSTDSRYGYTF. In DNA, the CDR3 is TGTGCCAGCAGCTCGACGGACAGCCGCTATGGCTACACCTTC.

Only a few counts were recorded for this clone. V and J are TRBV9 and TRBJ1-2; tentatively, D is TRBD1 (5 bases). This CDR3 is 14 amino acids long. Trimming left V 4 bases short and J 4 bases short, with 14 bases between. Germline lookup yields CDR1 SGDLS and CDR2 YYNGEE. The CDR3 DNA reads TGTGCCAGCAGCCCCGGAAGGGGCGGCTATGGCTACACCTTC. Its translation: CASSPGRGGYGYTF.

This rearrangement joins TRBV11-1 to TRBJ2-3; TRBD1 matches at 7 bases. V lost 5 bases to trimming and J lost 8 bases; unmatched junction nucleotides: 7. Germline V gives CDR1 SGHAT, CDR2 FQDESV (reference sequence). The CDR3 contains 13 residues. CDR3 sequence (DNA): TGTGCCAGCAGCCAGACAGGGTGGGGTACGCAGTATTTT. Translation: CASSQTGWGTQYF.

Only one count was recorded for this clone. V is TRBV6-6 and J is TRBJ2-2, with TRBD2 matching over 8 bases. From germline, CDR1 is MNHNY and CDR2 SVGAGI (reference sequence). J lost 5 bases, V lost 2 bases, and 4 bases had no gene match. This CDR3 region has 15 residues. The CDR3 bases are TGTGCCAGCAGTTACCGGGAGGGCCGAACCGGGGAGCTGTTTTTT. Its translation: CASSYREGRTGELFF.

This chain links TRBV14 with TRBJ1-1; D ambiguous. V was cut by 4 bases and J by 1 base, with 13 bases left in between. The germline CDR1 and CDR2 sequences are SGHDN and FVKESK. The CDR3 length is 15 residues. For the CDR3, the DNA is TGTGCCAGCAGCCCCTCCCGGACTGGGAACACTGAAGCTTTCTTT. This sequence encodes CASSPSRTGNTEAFF.

This chain links TRBV12-3 or TRBV12-4 with TRBJ2-7, with unresolved D. Trimming pared 1 base from V and 4 bases from J, leaving 5 bases between. This CDR3 has 12 residues. The CDR3 coding sequence is TGTGCCAGCAGTTTAGGACGGTACGAGCAGTACGTC. Amino acids: CASSLGRYEQYV.

CDR3 amino acids: CASSQGVGGYIGEAFF. CDR3 DNA: TGTGCCAGCAGCCAAGGTGTCGGGGGTTATATCGGTGAAGCTTTCTTT. This sequence joins TRBV3-1 (or the pseudogene TRBV3-2) and TRBJ1-1, with D tentatively TRBD1 (5 bases). This CDR3 comprises 16 residues. V lost 1 base, J lost 7 bases, and 19 bases lay in between. Germline lookup yields CDR1 LGHDT and CDR2 YNNKEL (reference sequence).